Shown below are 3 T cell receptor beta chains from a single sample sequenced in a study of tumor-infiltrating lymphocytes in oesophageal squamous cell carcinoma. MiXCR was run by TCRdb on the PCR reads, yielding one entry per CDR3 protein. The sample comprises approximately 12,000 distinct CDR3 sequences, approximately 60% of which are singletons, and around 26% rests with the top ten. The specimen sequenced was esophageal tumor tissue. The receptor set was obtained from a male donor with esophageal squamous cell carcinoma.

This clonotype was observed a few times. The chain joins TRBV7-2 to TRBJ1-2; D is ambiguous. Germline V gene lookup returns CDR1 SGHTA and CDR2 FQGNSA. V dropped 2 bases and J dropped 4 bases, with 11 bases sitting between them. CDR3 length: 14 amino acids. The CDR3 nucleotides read TGTGCCAGCAGCTTAAACCCATCAGTCTATGGCTACACCTTC. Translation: CASSLNPSVYGYTF.

CDR3 coding DNA: TGTGCCAGCAGCTCCTTTGGACTAGCGGGAGGAGGAGACAATGAGCAGTACTTC. This encodes CASSSFGLAGGGDNEQYF. The J gene is TRBJ2-1, the V gene TRBV11-2; 14 positions agree with TRBD2. The J call may be wrong; the DNA end is better matched by TRBJ2-7. The CDR3 sequence is 18 residues long. Germline V CDR1 and CDR2: SGHAT, FQNNGV.

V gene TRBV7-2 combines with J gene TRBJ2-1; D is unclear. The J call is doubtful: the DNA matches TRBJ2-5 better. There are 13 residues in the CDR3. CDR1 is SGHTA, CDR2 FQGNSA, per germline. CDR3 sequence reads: CASSPPVSQTQYF. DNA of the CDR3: TGTGCCAGCAGCCCCCCAGTTTCGCAGACCCAGTACTTC.